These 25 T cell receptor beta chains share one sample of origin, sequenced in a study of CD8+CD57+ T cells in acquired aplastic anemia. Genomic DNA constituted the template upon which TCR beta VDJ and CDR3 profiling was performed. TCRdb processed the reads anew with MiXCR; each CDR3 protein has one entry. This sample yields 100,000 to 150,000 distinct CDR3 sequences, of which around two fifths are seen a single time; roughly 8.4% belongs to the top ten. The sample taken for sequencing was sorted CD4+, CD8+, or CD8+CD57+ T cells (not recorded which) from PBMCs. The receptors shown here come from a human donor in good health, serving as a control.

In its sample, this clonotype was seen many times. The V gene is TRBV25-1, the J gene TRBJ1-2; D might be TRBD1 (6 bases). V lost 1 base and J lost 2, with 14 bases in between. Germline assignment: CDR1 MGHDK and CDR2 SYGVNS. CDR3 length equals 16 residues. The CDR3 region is CASSESPRGPNYGYTF. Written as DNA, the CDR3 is TGTGCCAGCAGTGAATCCCCCAGGGGACCCAACTATGGCTACACCTTC.

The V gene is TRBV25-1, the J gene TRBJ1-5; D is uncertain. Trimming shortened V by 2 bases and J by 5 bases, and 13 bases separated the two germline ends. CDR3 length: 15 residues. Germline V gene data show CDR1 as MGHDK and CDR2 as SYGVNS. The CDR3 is CASSEKRKYDQPQHF. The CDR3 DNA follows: TGTGCCAGCAGTGAAAAGAGGAAATACGATCAGCCCCAGCATTTT.

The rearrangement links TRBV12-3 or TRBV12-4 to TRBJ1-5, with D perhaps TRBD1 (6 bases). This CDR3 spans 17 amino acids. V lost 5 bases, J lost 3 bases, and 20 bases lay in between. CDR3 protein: CASSLSVRDKVNQPQHF. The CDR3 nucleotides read TGTGCCAGCAGTCTATCCGTGAGGGACAAGGTCAATCAGCCCCAGCATTTT.

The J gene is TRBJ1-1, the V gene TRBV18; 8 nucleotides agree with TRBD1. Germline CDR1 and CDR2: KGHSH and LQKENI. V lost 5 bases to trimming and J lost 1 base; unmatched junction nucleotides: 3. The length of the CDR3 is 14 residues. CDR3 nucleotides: TGTGCCAGCTCAGCCGGGACAGGGAACACTGAAGCTTTCTTT. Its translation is CASSAGTGNTEAFF.

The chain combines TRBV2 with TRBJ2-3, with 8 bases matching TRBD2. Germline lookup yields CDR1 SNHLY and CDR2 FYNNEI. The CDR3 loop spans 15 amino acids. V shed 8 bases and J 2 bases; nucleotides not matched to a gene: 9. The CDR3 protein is CASGRLAIPTDTQYF. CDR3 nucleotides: TGTGCCAGCGGCCGACTAGCGATTCCCACAGATACGCAGTATTTT.

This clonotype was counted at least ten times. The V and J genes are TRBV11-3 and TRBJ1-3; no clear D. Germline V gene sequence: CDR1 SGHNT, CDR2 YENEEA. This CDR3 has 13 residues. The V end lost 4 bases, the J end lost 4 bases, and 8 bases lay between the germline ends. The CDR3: CASSSIIGNTIYF. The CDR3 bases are TGTGCCAGCAGCTCAATCATCGGAAACACCATATATTTT.

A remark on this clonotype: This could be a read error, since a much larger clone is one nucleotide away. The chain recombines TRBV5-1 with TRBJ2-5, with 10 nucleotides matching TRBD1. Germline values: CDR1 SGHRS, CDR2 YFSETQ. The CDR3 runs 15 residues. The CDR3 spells CASSLSGTGVEIQYF. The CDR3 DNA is TGCGCCAGCAGCTTGTCAGGGACAGGGGTAGAGATCCAGTACTTC.

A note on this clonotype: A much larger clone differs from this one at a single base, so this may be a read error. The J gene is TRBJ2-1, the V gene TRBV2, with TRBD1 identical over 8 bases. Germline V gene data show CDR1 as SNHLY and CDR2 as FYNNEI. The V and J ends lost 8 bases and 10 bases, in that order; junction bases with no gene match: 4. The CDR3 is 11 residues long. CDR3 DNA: TGTGCCAGCGGACAGGGCTACGAGCAGTTCTTC. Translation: CASGQGYEQFF.

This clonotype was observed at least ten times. The CDR3 protein is CSARGTSGGSDTQYF. DNA for the CDR3: TGCAGTGCTCGCGGGACTAGCGGGGGTTCAGATACGCAGTATTTT. The chain uses TRBV20-1 and TRBJ2-3; TRBD2 matches 14 bases. Unmatched junction bases numbered 5, after V lost 5 bases and J lost 4 bases. Germline assignment: CDR1 DFQATT and CDR2 SNEGSKA (reference sequence). This CDR3 contains 15 residues.

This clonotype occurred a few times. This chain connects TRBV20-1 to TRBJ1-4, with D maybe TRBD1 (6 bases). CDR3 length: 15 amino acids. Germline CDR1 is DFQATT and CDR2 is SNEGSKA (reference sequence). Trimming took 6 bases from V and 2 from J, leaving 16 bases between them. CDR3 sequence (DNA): TGCAGTGCCCGGGCGGGGGGGGGCACTAATGAAAAACTGTTTTTT. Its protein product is CSARAGGGTNEKLFF.

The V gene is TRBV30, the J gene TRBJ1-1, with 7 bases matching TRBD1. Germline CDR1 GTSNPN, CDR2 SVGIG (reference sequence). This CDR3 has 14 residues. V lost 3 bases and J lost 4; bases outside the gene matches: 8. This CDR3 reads CAWRIDRVGTEAFF. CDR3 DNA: TGTGCCTGGAGAATAGACAGGGTCGGCACTGAAGCTTTCTTT.

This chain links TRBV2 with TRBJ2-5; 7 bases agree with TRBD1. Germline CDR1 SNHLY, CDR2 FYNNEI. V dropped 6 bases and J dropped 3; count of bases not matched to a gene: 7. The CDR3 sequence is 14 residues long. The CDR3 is CASSGWDSKETQYF. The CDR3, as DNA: TGTGCCAGCAGCGGATGGGACAGCAAAGAGACCCAGTACTTC.

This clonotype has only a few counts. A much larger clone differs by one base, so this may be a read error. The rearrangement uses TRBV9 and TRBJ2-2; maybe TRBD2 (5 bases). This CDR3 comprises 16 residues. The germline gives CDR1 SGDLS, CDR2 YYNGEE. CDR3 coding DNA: TGTGCCAGCAGCGTAGGGCCAGAGCCGAACACCGGGGTGCTGTTTTTT. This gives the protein CASSVGPEPNTGVLFF.

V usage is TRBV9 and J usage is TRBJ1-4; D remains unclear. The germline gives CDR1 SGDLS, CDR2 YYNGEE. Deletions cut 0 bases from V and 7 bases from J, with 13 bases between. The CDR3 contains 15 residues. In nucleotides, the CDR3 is TGTGCCAGCAGCGTAGAAGGGTTTCGTGGTGAAAAACTGTTTTTT. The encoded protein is CASSVEGFRGEKLFF.

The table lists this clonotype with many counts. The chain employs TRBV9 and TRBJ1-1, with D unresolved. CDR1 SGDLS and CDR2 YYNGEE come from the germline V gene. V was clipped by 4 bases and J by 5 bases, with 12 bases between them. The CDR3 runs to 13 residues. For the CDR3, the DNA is TGTGCCAGCAGCCCCAAACCGGGGACTGAAGCTTTCTTT. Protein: CASSPKPGTEAFF.

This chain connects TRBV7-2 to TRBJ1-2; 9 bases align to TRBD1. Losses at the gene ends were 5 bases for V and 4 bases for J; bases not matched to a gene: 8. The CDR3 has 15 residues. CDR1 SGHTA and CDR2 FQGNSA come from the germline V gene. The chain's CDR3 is CASSQENRGLYGYTF. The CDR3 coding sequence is TGTGCCAGCAGCCAAGAGAACAGGGGGCTCTATGGCTACACCTTC.

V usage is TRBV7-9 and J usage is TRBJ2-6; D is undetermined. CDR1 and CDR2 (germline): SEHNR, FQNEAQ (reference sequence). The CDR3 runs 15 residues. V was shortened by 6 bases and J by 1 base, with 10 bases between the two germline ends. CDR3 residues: CASRHGGSGANVLTF. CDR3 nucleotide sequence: TGTGCCAGCAGGCATGGTGGGTCTGGGGCCAACGTCCTGACTTTC.

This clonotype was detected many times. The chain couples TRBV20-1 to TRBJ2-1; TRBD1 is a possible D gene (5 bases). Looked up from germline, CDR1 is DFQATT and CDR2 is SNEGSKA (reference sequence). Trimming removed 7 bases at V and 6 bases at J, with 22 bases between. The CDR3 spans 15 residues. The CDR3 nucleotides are TGCAGTGTTCTAGACAGTAGGGTGGCTATCAATGAGCAGTTCTTC. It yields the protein CSVLDSRVAINEQFF.

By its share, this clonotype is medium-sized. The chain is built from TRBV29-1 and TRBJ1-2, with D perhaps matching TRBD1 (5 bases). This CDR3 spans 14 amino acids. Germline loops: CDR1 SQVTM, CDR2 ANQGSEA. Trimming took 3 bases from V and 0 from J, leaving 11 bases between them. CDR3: CSVEGRAANYGYTF. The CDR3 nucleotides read TGCAGCGTTGAGGGCAGGGCAGCTAACTATGGCTACACCTTC.

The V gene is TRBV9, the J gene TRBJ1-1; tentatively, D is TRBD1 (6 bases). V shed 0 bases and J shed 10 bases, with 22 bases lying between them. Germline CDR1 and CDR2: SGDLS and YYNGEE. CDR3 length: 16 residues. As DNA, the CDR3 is TGTGCCAGCAGCGTAGCCCCGGGGGCGACGGAACTTCTAGCTTTCTTT. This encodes CASSVAPGATELLAFF. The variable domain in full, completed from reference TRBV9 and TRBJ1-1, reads DSGVTQTPKHLITATGQRVTLRCSPRSGDLSVYWYQQSLDQGLQFLIQYYNGEERAKGNILERFSAQQFPDLHSELNLSSLELGDSALYFCASSVAPGATELLAFFGQGTRLTVV.

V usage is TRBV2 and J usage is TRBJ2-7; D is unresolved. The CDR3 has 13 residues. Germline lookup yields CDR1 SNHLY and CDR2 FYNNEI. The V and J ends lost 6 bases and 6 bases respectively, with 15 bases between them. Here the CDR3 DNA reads TGTGCCAGCAGCCCCCCCAGTTTCTGCGAGCAGTACTTC. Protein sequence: CASSPPSFCEQYF.

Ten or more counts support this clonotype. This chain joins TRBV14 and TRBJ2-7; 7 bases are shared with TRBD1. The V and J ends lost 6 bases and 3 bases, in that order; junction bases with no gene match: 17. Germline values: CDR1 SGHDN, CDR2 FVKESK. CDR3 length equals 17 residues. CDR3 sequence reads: CASRLVTGTTTYYEQYF. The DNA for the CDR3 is TGTGCCAGCAGGCTCGTGACAGGGACCACTACCTACTACGAGCAGTACTTC.

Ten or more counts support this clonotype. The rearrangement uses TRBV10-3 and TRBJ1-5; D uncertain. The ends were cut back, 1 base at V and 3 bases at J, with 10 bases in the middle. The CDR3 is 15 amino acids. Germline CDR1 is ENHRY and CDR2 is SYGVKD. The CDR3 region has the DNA TGTGCCATCAGTGAGTTGGACGGGTACAATCAGCCCCAGCATTTT. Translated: CAISELDGYNQPQHF.

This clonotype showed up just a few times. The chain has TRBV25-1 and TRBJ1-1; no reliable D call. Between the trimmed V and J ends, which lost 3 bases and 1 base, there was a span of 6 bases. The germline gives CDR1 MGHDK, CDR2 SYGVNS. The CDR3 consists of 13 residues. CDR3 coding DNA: TGTGCCAGCAGTGAGGGAGAGAACACTGAAGCTTTCTTT. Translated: CASSEGENTEAFF.

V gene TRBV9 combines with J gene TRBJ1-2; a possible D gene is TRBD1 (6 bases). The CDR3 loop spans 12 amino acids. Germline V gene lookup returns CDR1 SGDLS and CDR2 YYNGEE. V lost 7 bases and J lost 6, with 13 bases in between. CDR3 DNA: TGTGCCAGCCCAGAGGGGGAGAATGGCTACACCTTC. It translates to CASPEGENGYTF.